The clone carrying this T cell receptor beta chain was found many times. Priming of first-strand cDNA relied on TRAV- and TRBV-specific primers (covering alpha and beta chains). TCRs were put through approximately 21 PCR cycles of amplification with Phusion. A constant-region primer and the V-primer adapter served as the primer pair. mRNA, once isolated, was amplified by in vitro transcription. TCRdb recomputed calls from the reads with MiXCR, one row per CDR3 protein. The sample shows approximately 84,000 distinct CDR3 sequences, around 17% of them seen only once. Stated time point: after trial treatment. Treatment here: LDRT plus nivolumab, ipilimumab, low-dose cyclophosphamide and aspirin (RACIN trial). The V and J ends lost 2 bases and 6 bases, in that order; junction bases with no gene match: 6. Germline lookup yields CDR1 SGHTA and CDR2 FQGTGA. This CDR3 comprises 15 residues. This sample is drawn from a study of low-dose radiotherapy and immunotherapy resistance in tumors. About the research overall: A total of 13 Gy over 26 weeks was given to Cohort 2 as 1 Gy per fraction every two weeks.

This chain connects TRBV7-3 to TRBJ2-3, with 9 bases identical to TRBD2. The TCR sequence derives from a male donor with prostate cancer. The specimen was PBMCs, collected after low-dose radiotherapy plus immunotherapy. The CDR3: CASSLSVAGVDTQYF. In DNA form, the CDR3 reads TGTGCCAGCAGCTTATCGGTAGCGGGAGTGGATACGCAGTATTTT.